A single sample gave rise to the 24 T cell receptor beta chains below, sequenced in a study of cytomegalovirus exposure and HLA in healthy donors (dated by TCRdb to about 2017). Library construction relied on the immunoSEQ multiplex PCR assay. TCRdb took this table from immuneACCESS and kept in-frame rearrangements with V and J called. Such tables lack part of the clones; where checked against another copy, unresolved V genes explain under half of the gap, and the rest is unexplained. The sample includes 200,000 to 250,000 clones, with roughly 87% observed a single time. The ten largest clones capture about 12% of the sample. Sequencing was performed on PBMCs. The receptors stem from a man between 18 and 29 years old in good health and CMV-seropositive.

The chain combines TRBV27 with TRBJ2-6; D is unresolved. The V and J ends lost 5 bases and 5 bases respectively, with 7 bases between them. Looked up from germline, CDR1 is MNHEY and CDR2 is SMNVEV (reference sequence). The CDR3 runs to 13 residues. DNA for the CDR3: TGTGCCAGCAGTCTCAGGCGGGCCAACGTCCTGACTTTC. It is translated as CASSLRRANVLTF.

J is TRBJ2-2 and V is TRBV27; D is unclear. The CDR3 spans 14 residues. Trimming took 6 bases from V and 0 from J, leaving 8 bases between them. Per germline, CDR1 MNHEY and CDR2 SMNVEV (reference sequence). The CDR3 coding sequence is TGTGCCAGCAGCTGGGGAACGAACACCGGGGAGCTGTTTTTT. This sequence encodes CASSWGTNTGELFF.

The chain couples TRBV2 to TRBJ2-5; D gene uncertain. The germline V gene has CDR1 SNHLY and CDR2 FYNNEI. The CDR3 spans 14 residues. Trimming took 8 bases from V and 2 from J, leaving 15 bases between them. CDR3 amino acids: CASQSGQEQETQYF. The CDR3 nucleotides read TGTGCCAGCCAGTCCGGGCAGGAGCAAGAGACCCAGTACTTC.

The chain uses TRBV7-9 and TRBJ2-1, with 14 bases aligning to TRBD2. CDR3 size: 19 residues. V trimming: 5 bases; J trimming: 5 bases; junction bases outside the gene matches: 14. Germline V gene sequence: CDR1 SEHNR, CDR2 FQNEAQ (reference sequence). CDR3 coding DNA: TGTGCCAGCAGCCCTACCGGGACTAGCGGGAGTGGTCCAAACAATGAGCAGTTCTTC. It specifies CASSPTGTSGSGPNNEQFF.

A word on this clone: The same CDR3 also results from other DNA sequences found in this sample. This chain links TRBV27 with TRBJ1-2; TRBD1 matches 7 bases. Looked up from germline, CDR1 is MNHEY and CDR2 is SMNVEV (reference sequence). With V trimmed by 6 bases and J by 2 bases, 6 bases remained unmatched. The CDR3 extends over 14 amino acids. The CDR3 is CASSPGGQNYGYTF. CDR3 nucleotide sequence: TGTGCCAGCAGCCCCGGGGGACAGAACTATGGCTACACCTTC.

This chain links TRBV27 with TRBJ2-5; D is unresolved. Germline V lookup: CDR1 MNHEY, CDR2 SMNVEV (reference sequence). The germline V and J ends were trimmed by 6 bases and 2 bases, with 22 bases remaining between them. The CDR3 totals 17 residues. CDR3 region: CASSPLRGAVSQETQYF. CDR3 sequence (DNA): TGTGCCAGCAGCCCTTTGCGAGGTGCAGTTTCTCAAGAGACCCAGTACTTC.

The CDR3 coding sequence is TGTGCCAGCAGTGGTCAAGGTTTGCATACGCAGTATTTT. Its protein product is CASSGQGLHTQYF. The gene calls are TRBV25-1 and TRBJ2-3; D not resolved. There are 13 residues in the CDR3. V lost 4 bases and J lost 7, with 12 bases in between. Germline V gene lookup returns CDR1 MGHDK and CDR2 SYGVNS.

J is TRBJ2-7 and V is TRBV7-9; 8 bases are a match to TRBD2. Germline V gene lookup returns CDR1 SEHNR and CDR2 FQNEAQ (reference sequence). The CDR3 contains 16 residues. The V segment lost 1 base and the J segment 7 bases; nucleotides outside the gene matches: 12. The CDR3, as DNA: TGTGCCAGCAGCTTAGTAACTAGCGGAGAAAGCCGGGAGCAGTACTTC. Its translation is CASSLVTSGESREQYF.

The chain joins TRBV6-1 to TRBJ2-1; the D gene could be TRBD1 or TRBD2 (5 bases each). Germline V gene lookup returns CDR1 MNHNS and CDR2 SASEGT. V was pared by 8 bases and J by 4 bases, with 12 bases between. The CDR3 totals 13 residues. This chain's CDR3 is CASSRDGYNEQFF. CDR3 sequence (DNA): TGTGCCAGCTCCCGGGACGGGTACAATGAGCAGTTCTTC.

This clone was seen a single time. The gene calls are TRBV19 and TRBJ1-2; TRBD1 agrees at 7 bases. The V gene's germline CDR1 is LNHDA and CDR2 SQIVND (reference sequence). Trimming cost V 5 bases and J 4 bases; bases outside gene matches: 10. The CDR3 spans 15 residues. In nucleotides, the CDR3 is TGTGCCAGTAGTGTCCAGGGGGGACTCTCCTATGGCTACACCTTC. Translation: CASSVQGGLSYGYTF.

The genes are TRBV18 and TRBJ2-1; D is possibly TRBD1 or TRBD2 (5 bases each). Trimming cost V 5 bases and J 6 bases, with 14 bases left between them. The germline CDR1 and CDR2 sequences are KGHSH and LQKENI. The CDR3 consists of 14 residues. The CDR3 sequence is CASSSGTKGNEQFF. CDR3 nucleotide sequence: TGTGCCAGCTCATCCGGGACGAAAGGCAATGAGCAGTTCTTC.

This clone was picked up a small number of times. The V and J genes are TRBV20-1 and TRBJ1-2; D is unresolved. V lost 5 bases and J lost 6, with 10 bases in between. The CDR3 consists of 11 residues. Germline assignment: CDR1 DFQATT and CDR2 SNEGSKA (reference sequence). DNA of the CDR3: TGCAGTGCTGTCATGGACCATGGCTACACCTTC. The encoded protein is CSAVMDHGYTF.

The chain has TRBV19 and TRBJ1-2; possibly TRBD1 for D (5 bases). Germline CDR1 is LNHDA and CDR2 is SQIVND (reference sequence). The CDR3 is made up of 13 amino acids. V was clipped by 6 bases and J by 3 bases, with 11 bases between them. The CDR3 protein is CASSPGPDYGYTF. The CDR3 nucleotides read TGTGCCAGTAGCCCGGGGCCTGACTATGGCTACACCTTC.

On this clone: The sample has other DNA sequences that encode this CDR3 too. CDR3 in amino acids: CASSPGTSGRNEQFF. The DNA for the CDR3 is TGTGCCAGCTCACCTGGTACTAGCGGGAGAAATGAGCAGTTCTTC. The chain couples TRBV18 to TRBJ2-1; TRBD2 aligns across 11 bases. The CDR3 is 15 residues long. Germline CDR1 reads KGHSH; CDR2 reads LQKENI. J gave up 7 bases and V 3 bases, and 5 bases lay outside the gene matches.

The chain couples TRBV6-6 to TRBJ2-7; D gene unclear. CDR1 and CDR2 from the germline V gene are MNHNY and SVGAGI (reference sequence). CDR3 length: 12 amino acids. V was clipped by 4 bases and J by 5 bases, with 9 bases between them. DNA of the CDR3: TGTGCCAGCAGTTCCCCAAACCACGAGCAGTACTTC. This translates into CASSSPNHEQYF.

The chain links TRBV18 to TRBJ2-7; 8 bases match TRBD1. V shed 1 base, J shed 9 bases, and the junction held 8 bases outside the gene matches. The CDR3 runs 14 residues. Germline CDR1 and CDR2: KGHSH and LQKENI. The chain's CDR3 is CASSPQDRGVRQYF. DNA for the CDR3: TGTGCCAGCTCACCACAAGACAGGGGAGTACGGCAGTACTTC. Supplemented by reference TRBV18 and TRBJ2-7, the full variable domain reads NAGVMQNPRHLVRRRGQEARLRCSPMKGHSHVYWYRQLPEEGLKFMVYLQKENIIDESGMPKERFSAEFPKEGPSILRIQQVVRGDSAAYFCASSPQDRGVRQYFGPGTRLTVT.

The genes are TRBV6-5 and TRBJ1-2; D gene unclear. The CDR3 covers 13 residues. Trimming shortened V by 6 bases and J by 8 bases, and 16 bases separated the two germline ends. Germline assignment: CDR1 MNHEY and CDR2 SVGAGI. CDR3 in amino acids: CASRTTRNWGYTF. DNA of the CDR3: TGTGCCAGCAGAACAACCCGGAACTGGGGCTACACCTTC.

V is TRBV4-2 and J is TRBJ2-5; 10 bases agree with TRBD2. Unmatched junction bases numbered 7, after V lost 3 bases and J lost 0 bases. The germline V gene has CDR1 LGHNA and CDR2 YNFKEQ. The CDR3 runs 17 residues. The CDR3 region is CASSQFQTSGYQETQYF. The CDR3 DNA follows: TGTGCCAGCAGCCAGTTCCAGACTAGCGGGTACCAAGAGACCCAGTACTTC.

This chain uses TRBV10-2 with TRBJ2-7; D ambiguous. CDR3 length: 13 residues. Trimming pared 7 bases from V and 2 bases from J, leaving 12 bases between. Germline V gives CDR1 WSHSY, CDR2 SAAADI. CDR3 DNA: TGCGCCAGCATTAGTGAAGTTACCTACGAGCAGTACTTC. Translating gives CASISEVTYEQYF.

V and J are TRBV7-2 and TRBJ2-7; TRBD2 matches 8 bases. CDR3 length: 16 residues. V gave up 1 base and J gave up 3 bases; unmatched junction bases: 8. The germline CDR1 and CDR2 sequences are SGHTA and FQGNSA. For the CDR3, the DNA is TGTGCCAGCAGCTTAGTAGAGCGGGGGAGCTTCTACGAGCAGTACTTC. This translates into CASSLVERGSFYEQYF. Full variable domain (remainder filled in from reference TRBV7-2 and TRBJ2-7): GAGVSQSPSNKVTEKGKDVELRCDPISGHTALYWYRQSLGQGLEFLIYFQGNSAPDKSGLPSDRFSAERTGGSVSTLTIQRTQQEDSAVYLCASSLVERGSFYEQYFGPGTRLTVT.

This clone was seen a single time. The CDR3 protein is CASTPVLNTEAFF. CDR3 in DNA: TGTGCCAGCACCCCGGTCCTGAACACTGAAGCTTTCTTT. The chain carries TRBV28 and TRBJ1-1; D gene uncertain. Trimming pared 7 bases from V and 0 bases from J, leaving 9 bases between. The CDR3 contains 13 residues. Germline values: CDR1 MDHEN, CDR2 SYDVKM.

The chain employs TRBV7-9 and TRBJ2-4, with D unresolved. In germline, CDR1 is SEHNR, CDR2 FQNEAQ (reference sequence). The CDR3 contains 14 residues. Between the trimmed V and J ends, which lost 1 base and 7 bases, there was a span of 11 bases. The CDR3 is CASSLVVTANIQYF. CDR3 bases: TGTGCCAGCAGCTTAGTGGTTACAGCTAACATTCAGTACTTC.

The chain uses TRBV30 and TRBJ2-2; D gene ambiguous. V lost 0 bases to trimming and J lost 6 bases, with 2 bases between them. This CDR3 has 11 amino acids. Germline V gene data show CDR1 as GTSNPN and CDR2 as SVGIG (reference sequence). In DNA form, the CDR3 reads TGTGCCTGGAGTGTCCCCGGGGAGCTGTTTTTT. It specifies CAWSVPGELFF.

This clone turned up a few times. This sequence joins TRBV6-4 and TRBJ2-1; TRBD1 aligns across 7 bases. The CDR3 runs 15 residues. Germline trimming cut 2 bases from V and 10 bases from J; bases unmatched to any gene: 11. CDR1 and CDR2 (germline): MRHNA, SNTAGT. The CDR3 reads CASSDRQGEGYEQFF. The CDR3 DNA reads as TGTGCCAGCAGTGACCGACAGGGTGAGGGATACGAGCAGTTCTTC.